This entry concerns a single T cell receptor beta chain. This entry is derived from a study of T-cell reconstitution after alpha-beta-depleted transplantation in children. A library of TCRbeta sequences, prepared with unique molecular identifiers, was generated. TCRdb reprocessed the PCR reads with MiXCR, giving one entry per CDR3 protein. The top ten hold less than 4.5% of the sample, which has some 590,000 distinct CDR3 sequences, roughly a tenth seen once. The specimen was PBMCs from the stem cell graft donor, collected from the stem cell graft. The TCR comes from a human donor who donated a stem cell graft to a child with acute myeloid leukemia.

CDR3 nucleotides: TGTGCCAGCAGTTTAGGACTAGTTAAAGCCTACGAGCAGTACTTC. This codes for CASSLGLVKAYEQYF. This chain joins TRBV28 and TRBJ2-7, with 7 bases matching TRBD2. The CDR3 runs to 15 residues. In germline, CDR1 is MDHEN, CDR2 SYDVKM. The J segment lost 2 bases and the V segment lost 2 bases, leaving 6 bases of the junction unmatched.